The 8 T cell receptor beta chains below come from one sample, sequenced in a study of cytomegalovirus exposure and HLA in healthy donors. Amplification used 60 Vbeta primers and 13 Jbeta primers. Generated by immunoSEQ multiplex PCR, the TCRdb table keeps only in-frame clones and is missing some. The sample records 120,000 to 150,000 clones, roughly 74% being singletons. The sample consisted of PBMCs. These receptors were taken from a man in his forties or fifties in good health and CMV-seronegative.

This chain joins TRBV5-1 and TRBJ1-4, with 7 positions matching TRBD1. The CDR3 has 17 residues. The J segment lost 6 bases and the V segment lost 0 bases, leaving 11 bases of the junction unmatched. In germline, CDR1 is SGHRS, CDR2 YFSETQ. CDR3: CASSLEGAQGLDEKLFF. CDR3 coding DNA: TGCGCCAGCAGCTTGGAGGGGGCGCAGGGTTTGGATGAAAAACTGTTTTTT.

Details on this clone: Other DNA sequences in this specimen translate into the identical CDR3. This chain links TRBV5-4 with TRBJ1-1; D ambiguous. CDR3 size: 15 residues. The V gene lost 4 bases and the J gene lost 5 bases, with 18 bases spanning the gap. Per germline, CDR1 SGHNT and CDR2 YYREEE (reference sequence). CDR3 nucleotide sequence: TGTGCCAGCAGCGCCCACGTGCTAGATGGGACTGAAGCTTTCTTT. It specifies CASSAHVLDGTEAFF.

This CDR3 is CASSLGLAVGYEQYF. As DNA, the CDR3 is TGCGCCAGCAGCTTGGGACTAGCGGTAGGCTACGAGCAGTACTTC. The chain employs TRBV5-1 and TRBJ2-7; 9 bases agree with TRBD2. The CDR3 consists of 15 residues. V lost 0 bases, J lost 3 bases, and 4 bases stayed unmatched. Germline CDR1 is SGHRS and CDR2 is YFSETQ.

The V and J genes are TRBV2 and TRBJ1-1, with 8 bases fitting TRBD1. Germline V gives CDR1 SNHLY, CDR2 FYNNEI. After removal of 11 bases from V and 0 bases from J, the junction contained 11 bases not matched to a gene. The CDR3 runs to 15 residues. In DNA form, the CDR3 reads TGTGCCGGGTTGACAGGGGAGAGTATGAACACTGAAGCTTTCTTT. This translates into CAGLTGESMNTEAFF.

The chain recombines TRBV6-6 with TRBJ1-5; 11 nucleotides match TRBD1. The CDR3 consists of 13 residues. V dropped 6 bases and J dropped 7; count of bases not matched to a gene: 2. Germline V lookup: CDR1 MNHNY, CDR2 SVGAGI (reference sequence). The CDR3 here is CASRDRGHQPQHF. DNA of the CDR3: TGTGCCAGCAGGGACAGGGGGCACCAGCCCCAGCATTTT.

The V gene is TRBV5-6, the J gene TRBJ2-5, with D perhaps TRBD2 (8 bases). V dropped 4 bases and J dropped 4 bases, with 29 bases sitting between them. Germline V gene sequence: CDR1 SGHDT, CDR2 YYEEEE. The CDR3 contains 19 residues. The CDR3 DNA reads TGTGCCAGCAGCCCAATACAGGGGCGGGGGGCACGAGGGAGAGAGACCCAGTACTTC. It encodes CASSPIQGRGARGRETQYF.

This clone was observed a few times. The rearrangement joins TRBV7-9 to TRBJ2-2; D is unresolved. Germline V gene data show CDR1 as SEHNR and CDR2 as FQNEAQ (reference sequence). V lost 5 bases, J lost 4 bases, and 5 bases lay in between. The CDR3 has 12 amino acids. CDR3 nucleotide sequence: TGTGCCAGCAGCCTCTCCACCGGGGAGCTGTTTTTT. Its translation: CASSLSTGELFF.

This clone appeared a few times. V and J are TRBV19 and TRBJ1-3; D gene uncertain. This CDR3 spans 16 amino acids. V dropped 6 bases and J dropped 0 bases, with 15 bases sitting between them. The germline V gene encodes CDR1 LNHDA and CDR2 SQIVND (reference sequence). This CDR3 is CASRGAKESSGNTIYF. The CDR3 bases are TGTGCCAGTAGGGGAGCTAAAGAGAGCTCTGGAAACACCATATATTTT.